This TCR beta chain was found in a study of T cell repertoires in cytomegalovirus infection. Across the study: Recently identified HLA-C-restricted CMV epitopes were among the peptides used. Public TCR beta signatures were indicative of both CMV infection and a matching HLA type. Study-wide results and limits: Individuals carrying CMV plus the relevant HLA were identified by cumulative frequency of public TCR beta families. HLA-C-restricted, CMV-specific TCR beta clonotypes were dominant ex vivo.

V lost 5 bases and J lost 2, with 13 bases in between. CDR1 MNHGY and CDR2 SAAAGT come from the germline V gene. This CDR3 spans 15 amino acids. About this clonotype: Its antigen remains unidentified.

TCRdb ran MiXCR on the reads and lists one entry per CDR3 protein. The repertoire holds 360,000 or so distinct CDR3 sequences, with about 35% as singletons. The sequences come from cultured PBMCs, collected from culture after CMV antigen stimulation. This receptor was obtained from a human donor in good health (CMV status not recorded). Some clones in this sample may be carry-over from other donors' samples. This chain uses TRBV6-8 with TRBJ2-1; D possibly uses TRBD1 or TRBD2 (5 bases each). Here the CDR3 reads CASSPGTSTYNEQFF. CDR3 coding DNA: TGTGCCAGCAGTCCCGGGACCTCCACCTACAATGAGCAGTTCTTC.